This T cell receptor (beta chain) emerged from a study of human T cells and chemical hapten exposure. General observations from the study: The immune response of these alopecia patients might not match healthy individuals'.

This clonotype appeared a few times. As yet, its antigen is unknown. Time point of the sample: patch test 1, 2 weeks after DPC sensitization. The treatment denotes: therapeutic diphenylcyclopropenone sensitization with weekly scalp DPC. CDR1 is MNHNS and CDR2 is SASEGT in the germline V gene. Trimming cost V 2 bases and J 1 base; bases outside gene matches: 16. The CDR3 length is 21 residues. MiXCR, run by TCRdb on the RACE reads, gives a single entry per CDR3 protein. The data contain fewer than 200,000 distinct CDR3 sequences, 20% to 25% of them singletons. The specimen comprised whole blood, sampled in connection with sensitization to the hapten diphenylcyclopropenone (DPC). This sequence originates from a woman aged 45-59 years with alopecia areata. Some clones in this sample may be carry-over from other donors' samples. This sequence joins TRBV6-1 and TRBJ2-1; TRBD2 agrees at 11 bases. The CDR3, as DNA: TGTGCCAGCAGTGAATTCTCGAGTAGCGGGAGGGTGGGGGTTTCCTACAATGAGCAGTTCTTC. Its protein is CASSEFSSSGRVGVSYNEQFF.